The 19 T cell receptor beta chains below come from one sample, sequenced in a study of blood T cell repertoires in COVID-19. Using immunoSEQ multiplex PCR, the repertoire was profiled, and TCRdb retains in-frame clones only, with some absent. The data show fewer than 150,000 clones, around four fifths seen once. Source material: peripheral blood. These receptors were obtained from a human donor in a cohort sampled during active COVID-19.

The chain has TRBV6-5 and TRBJ1-4; no reliable D call. This CDR3 is built from 16 residues. The V end lost 0 bases, the J end lost 0 bases, and 8 bases lay between the germline ends. Germline V gene data show CDR1 as MNHEY and CDR2 as SVGAGI. Written as DNA, the CDR3 is TGTGCCAGCAGTTACTCTTTGGCCTCAACTAATGAAAAACTGTTTTTT. Protein sequence: CASSYSLASTNEKLFF.

V is TRBV21-1 and J is TRBJ1-2. TRBV21-1 is a known pseudogene. This CDR3 comprises 15 residues. The CDR3 sequence is CASSKGRRGFYGYTF. The CDR3 nucleotides are TGTGCCAGCAGCAAAGGGCGGAGGGGATTCTATGGCTACACCTTC.

The chain carries TRBV9 and TRBJ2-7; 7 bases align to TRBD2. With 4 bases clipped from V and 4 bases from J, the junction kept 8 bases outside the gene matches. CDR1 SGDLS and CDR2 YYNGEE come from the germline V gene. This CDR3 contains 14 residues. The chain's CDR3 is CASSPRTSRYEQYF. The CDR3 region has the DNA TGTGCCAGCAGCCCCAGGACTAGTCGGTACGAGCAGTACTTC. The full variable domain, rest sourced from reference TRBV9 and TRBJ2-7, is DSGVTQTPKHLITATGQRVTLRCSPRSGDLSVYWYQQSLDQGLQFLIQYYNGEERAKGNILERFSAQQFPDLHSELNLSSLELGDSALYFCASSPRTSRYEQYFGPGTRLTVT.

The chain combines TRBV5-6 with TRBJ1-5, with TRBD1 matching over 12 bases. Germline CDR1 SGHDT, CDR2 YYEEEE. The CDR3 contains 16 residues. V was clipped by 4 bases and J by 5 bases; unmatched bases: 7. CDR3 protein: CASSHTGQGAYQPQHF. The CDR3, as DNA: TGTGCCAGCAGCCATACGGGACAGGGGGCATATCAGCCCCAGCATTTT.

V and J are TRBV12-5 and TRBJ2-1, with 8 bases that match TRBD2. With V trimmed by 5 bases and J by 4 bases, 1 base remained unmatched. CDR1 LGHNT and CDR2 FRNRAP come from the germline V gene. This CDR3 is built from 13 residues. Here the CDR3 DNA reads TGTGCTAGTGGTCGCGGGGGGTACAATGAGCAGTTCTTC. Encoded protein: CASGRGGYNEQFF. Full variable domain (missing parts from reference TRBV12-5 and TRBJ2-1): DARVTQTPRHKVTEMGQEVTMRCQPILGHNTVFWYRQTMMQGLELLAYFRNRAPLDDSGMPKDRFSAEMPDATLATLKIQPSEPRDSAVYFCASGRGGYNEQFFGPGTRLTVL.

The chain couples TRBV3-1 (or the pseudogene TRBV3-2) to TRBJ2-7; 7 nucleotides line up with TRBD2. Germline V CDR1 and CDR2: LGHDT, YNNKEL (reference sequence). This CDR3 region has 15 residues. Losses at the gene ends were 3 bases for V and 0 bases for J; bases not matched to a gene: 5. The CDR3 sequence is CASSHQRGNSYEQYF. The CDR3 DNA sequence: TGTGCCAGCAGCCACCAGCGGGGTAACTCCTACGAGCAGTACTTC.

This chain uses TRBV2 with TRBJ2-2, with TRBD2 matching 12 bases. V shed 10 bases, J shed 0 bases, and the junction held 12 bases outside the gene matches. CDR1 and CDR2 from the germline V gene are SNHLY and FYNNEI. The CDR3 consists of 18 residues. CDR3 nucleotide sequence: TGTGCCATCACGACCGGACTAGCGGGGACAGCGAACACCGGGGAGCTGTTTTTT. This translates into CAITTGLAGTANTGELFF.

V usage is TRBV2 and J usage is TRBJ2-7, with TRBD1 matching over 9 bases. The germline gives CDR1 SNHLY, CDR2 FYNNEI. The CDR3 sequence is 14 residues long. The V gene end was trimmed by 4 bases and the J gene end by 1 base; junction bases not matched to a gene: 2. The CDR3 here is CASSVDRGSYEQYF. In DNA form, the CDR3 reads TGTGCCAGCAGTGTCGACAGGGGGTCCTACGAGCAGTACTTC.

This clone has only one observation. V usage is TRBV11-3 and J usage is TRBJ2-7; 7 nucleotides agree with TRBD1. With V trimmed by 1 base and J by 5 bases, 5 bases remained unmatched. This CDR3 has 14 amino acids. In germline, CDR1 is SGHNT, CDR2 YENEEA. The CDR3 DNA sequence: TGTGCCAGCAGCTTAGGCAGGGGGAGCCACGAGCAGTACTTC. Its translation: CASSLGRGSHEQYF. Variable domain in full (rest from reference TRBV11-3 and TRBJ2-7): EAGVVQSPRYKIIEKKQPVAFWCNPISGHNTLYWYLQNLGQGPELLIRYENEEAVDDSQLPKDRFSAERLKGVDSTLKIQPAELGDSAVYLCASSLGRGSHEQYFGPGTRLTVT.

This chain links TRBV3-1 (or the pseudogene TRBV3-2) with TRBJ2-3; 12 bases align to TRBD2. The length of the CDR3 is 12 residues. Unmatched junction bases numbered 5, after V lost 9 bases and J lost 10 bases. Germline CDR1 reads LGHDT; CDR2 reads YNNKEL (reference sequence). The CDR3 is CASRTSGDAQYF. The CDR3 region has the DNA TGTGCCAGTAGGACTAGCGGGGATGCGCAGTATTTT.

This sequence joins TRBV5-1 and TRBJ1-1; the match to TRBD1 covers 7 bases. This CDR3 contains 15 residues. V was pared by 0 bases and J by 4 bases, with 6 bases of the junction left unmatched. The germline V gene has CDR1 SGHRS and CDR2 YFSETQ. As DNA, the CDR3 is TGCGCCAGCAGCTTGGGACAGGGAGTGTTCACTGAAGCTTTCTTT. Translation gives CASSLGQGVFTEAFF.

This clone has just one count. The chain uses TRBV2 and TRBJ2-5; tentative D call: TRBD1 (6 bases). V lost 6 bases and J lost 5, with 16 bases in between. Germline values: CDR1 SNHLY, CDR2 FYNNEI. This CDR3 comprises 14 residues. CDR3 in DNA: TGTGCCAGCAGAGCTGACAGGAGCCGGGAGACCCAGTACTTC. Translated: CASRADRSRETQYF.

This chain joins TRBV25-1 and TRBJ2-2; 8 positions agree with TRBD2. CDR1 MGHDK and CDR2 SYGVNS come from the germline V gene. With V trimmed by 3 bases and J by 2 bases, 5 bases remained unmatched. The length of the CDR3 is 16 residues. The CDR3 DNA reads as TGTGCCAGCAGTGATCAGCGGGGGACTAACACCGGGGAGCTGTTTTTT. As protein: CASSDQRGTNTGELFF. Filled out from reference TRBV25-1 and TRBJ2-2, the complete variable domain reads EADIYQTPRYLVIGTGKKITLECSQTMGHDKMYWYQQDPGMELHLIHYSYGVNSTEKGDLSSESTVSRIRTEHFPLTLESARPSHTSQYLCASSDQRGTNTGELFFGEGSRLTVL.

This clone was seen only once. The CDR3 DNA reads TGTGCCAGCAGCTTAGGTCACGGGGGTGGGGGGACCCAGTACTTC. Amino acids: CASSLGHGGGGTQYF. The chain couples TRBV11-2 to TRBJ2-5, with a tentative D call TRBD2 (6 bases). The length of the CDR3 is 15 residues. The V end was cut by 1 base, the J end by 7 bases, with 16 bases between. Germline CDR1 SGHAT, CDR2 FQNNGV.

This clone was seen just once. The rearrangement uses TRBV3-1 (or the pseudogene TRBV3-2) and TRBJ2-7, with TRBD2 matching over 7 bases. Germline V gene sequence: CDR1 LGHDT, CDR2 YNNKEL (reference sequence). There are 16 residues in the CDR3. After removal of 4 bases from V and 3 bases from J, the junction contained 12 bases not matched to a gene. DNA of the CDR3: TGTGCCAGCAGCCGAGCTCTTCGGGGGGTAAACTACGAGCAGTACTTC. This codes for CASSRALRGVNYEQYF.

This clone has a single count. The gene calls are TRBV6-6 and TRBJ2-3; D perhaps matches TRBD1 (6 bases). The CDR3 runs to 16 residues. V gave up 1 base and J gave up 8 bases, with 19 bases separating them. CDR1 is MNHNY, CDR2 SVGAGI, per germline (reference sequence). CDR3 residues: CASSYWADSQRVTQYF. CDR3 sequence (DNA): TGTGCCAGCAGTTACTGGGCGGACAGCCAAAGGGTTACGCAGTATTTT.

This clone has only one observation. The chain employs TRBV4-1 and TRBJ2-1; 7 positions agree with TRBD2. Germline CDR1 MGHRA, CDR2 YSYEKL. V shed 4 bases and J 7 bases; nucleotides not matched to a gene: 7. This CDR3 region has 14 residues. CDR3 nucleotide sequence: TGCGCCAGCAGCCTGGGGGGGTCCCCGAATGAGCAGTTCTTC. Translated: CASSLGGSPNEQFF.

This chain joins TRBV19 and TRBJ1-1, with a possible D match to TRBD1 (6 bases). CDR1 and CDR2 from the germline V gene are LNHDA and SQIVND (reference sequence). This CDR3 region has 12 residues. Deletions cut 3 bases from V and 6 bases from J, with 8 bases between. CDR3 sequence: CASSIQGSEAFF. The CDR3, as DNA: TGTGCCAGTAGTATCCAGGGGTCTGAAGCTTTCTTT.

This chain uses TRBV2 with TRBJ2-1; 9 bases fit TRBD1. CDR1 and CDR2 from the germline V gene are SNHLY and FYNNEI. V lost 4 bases, J lost 7 bases, and 2 bases stayed unmatched. This CDR3 spans 13 amino acids. CDR3 DNA sequence: TGTGCCAGCAGTGGACAGGGGGTAAATGAGCAGTTCTTC. Translating gives CASSGQGVNEQFF.